This T cell receptor beta chain was identified in a study of siplizumab effects on memory and regulatory T cells. Assaying covered 85,000 to 100,000 TCR templates per sample. Some clones are missing from TCRdb's copy, which holds only in-frame ones; the method was immunoSEQ multiplex PCR. This table has more than 85,000 clones, 80% to 95% appearing once. On this clone: Its specificity is not known.

The CDR3 spans 14 residues. Germline V lookup: CDR1 MNHEY, CDR2 SMNVEV (reference sequence). V dropped 3 bases and J dropped 5 bases, with 11 bases sitting between them. Study-wide results and caveats: Confirmation was lacking for the suppressive function of proliferating Tregs derived from siplizumab cultures. Fewer alloreactive sequences mapped to unstimulated CD4+ memory cells under siplizumab.

The chain joins TRBV27 to TRBJ2-1; D gene unclear. The sequenced material came from CD4+ T cells sorted from blood. This TCR came from a human donor in good health. Written as DNA, the CDR3 is TGTGCCAGCAGTTTTACATTTCGGCACAATGAGCAGTTCTTC. Translating gives CASSFTFRHNEQFF.